Below are 9 T cell receptor beta chains sequenced from a single sample in a study of T cells in tuberculosis. Produced via immunoSEQ multiplex PCR; TCRdb's table is partial and in-frame only. The table records about 58,000 clones, roughly 90% of them present only once. Thawed, overnight-rested PBMC were stained with GMM-loaded CD1B tetramer, viability dye and anti-CD3, then sorted. CD1B tetramers were loaded with Rhodococcus equi-derived C32 glucose monomycolate. The sequenced sample consisted of CD1b-GMM tetramer-negative cells sorted from PBMCs. These TCRs come from an adult woman with latent tuberculosis.

The chain employs TRBV5-1 and TRBJ1-3; 7 positions match TRBD1. Germline CDR1 reads SGHRS; CDR2 reads YFSETQ. V was clipped by 5 bases and J by 1 base; unmatched bases: 9. The CDR3 length is 16 residues. CDR3: CASRKSGTESGNTIYF. CDR3 nucleotides: TGCGCCAGCAGGAAATCCGGGACAGAGTCTGGAAACACCATATATTTT.

The chain has TRBV4-3 and TRBJ2-5; TRBD1 agrees at 9 bases. V trimming: 0 bases; J trimming: 10 bases; junction bases outside the gene matches: 12. Germline V gives CDR1 LGHNA, CDR2 YSLEER. The CDR3 covers 16 residues. The CDR3 coding sequence is TGCGCCAGCAGCCAAGATCGCGGGACAGGGATGGTGGACCAGTACTTC. Translation gives CASSQDRGTGMVDQYF.

The V call is TRBV6-6, the J call TRBJ2-2; the D is unclear. Germline V CDR1 and CDR2: MNHNY, SVGAGI (reference sequence). This CDR3 has 16 amino acids. The V end lost 0 bases, the J end lost 1 base, and 9 bases lay between the germline ends. DNA of the CDR3: TGTGCCAGCAGTTACTCGGCGTCAGGGAACACCGGGGAGCTGTTTTTT. This codes for CASSYSASGNTGELFF.

The chain is built from TRBV5-1 and TRBJ2-3; 9 bases fit TRBD1. The CDR3 length is 14 residues. V shed 6 bases and J 4 bases; nucleotides not matched to a gene: 6. Looked up from germline, CDR1 is SGHRS and CDR2 is YFSETQ. The CDR3 DNA follows: TGCGCCAGCACAAACAGGGGGCGCGCAGATACGCAGTATTTT. It translates to CASTNRGRADTQYF.

This sequence joins TRBV4-1 and TRBJ2-5; possible D gene TRBD2, 5 bases. The CDR3 is made up of 14 amino acids. Germline CDR1 and CDR2: MGHRA and YSYEKL. The ends were cut back, 4 bases at V and 2 bases at J, with 11 bases in the middle. The DNA for the CDR3 is TGCGCCAGCAGCCCGATGGGAGATCAAGAGACCCAGTACTTC. This encodes CASSPMGDQETQYF.

The chain recombines TRBV18 with TRBJ2-5; 9 bases are shared with TRBD2. V shed 1 base and J 4 bases; nucleotides not matched to a gene: 4. The CDR3 is 15 amino acids. CDR1 and CDR2 (germline): KGHSH, LQKENI. This CDR3 is CASSPLLAGSETQYF. The CDR3 bases are TGTGCCAGCTCACCACTCCTAGCGGGATCAGAGACCCAGTACTTC.

V gene TRBV6-6 combines with J gene TRBJ2-6, with D tentatively TRBD1 (7 bases). From germline, CDR1 is MNHNY and CDR2 SVGAGI (reference sequence). The V end was cut by 8 bases, the J end by 2 bases, with 16 bases between. CDR3 size: 16 residues. Here the CDR3 reads CASQGGPKTGANVLTF. The CDR3, as DNA: TGTGCCAGCCAGGGGGGTCCAAAAACTGGGGCCAACGTCCTGACTTTC.

V gene TRBV19 combines with J gene TRBJ1-4; TRBD1 is a possible D gene (5 bases). Germline loops: CDR1 LNHDA, CDR2 SQIVND (reference sequence). CDR3 length equals 14 residues. V lost 4 bases to trimming and J lost 7 bases, with 13 bases between them. CDR3 loop: CASSRKGRGEKLFF. CDR3 in DNA: TGTGCCAGTAGTAGAAAGGGTAGGGGTGAAAAACTGTTTTTT.

The chain uses TRBV29-1 and TRBJ1-1; D is undetermined. V lost 6 bases and J lost 5, with 22 bases in between. CDR1 SQVTM and CDR2 ANQGSEA come from the germline V gene. The CDR3 runs to 15 residues. Here the CDR3 reads CSVLDPRGVGTEAFF. The CDR3 DNA reads TGCAGCGTCCTTGACCCCCGGGGAGTTGGGACTGAAGCTTTCTTT.